A selection of T cell receptor beta chains follows, all from one sample in a study of cytomegalovirus exposure and HLA in healthy donors. TCRdb's table, derived via immunoSEQ multiplex PCR, lists solely in-frame clones and lacks some. The data show over 95,000 clones, around 70% seen once. Sequenced material: PBMCs. Receptors were obtained from a woman aged 40 to 50 in good health and CMV-seropositive. Each CDR3 is given with its conserved first and last residue. D genes are given only for firm matches. Rows give clone size only sometimes, using once, few, many, or a class for an expanded clone.

TRBV7-9,15,TRBJ2-3,-,TRBD1,TGTGCCAGCAGCTTAGGAGACAGGGCGGCAGATACGCAGTATTTT,CASSLGDRAADTQYF
TRBV6-5,15,TRBJ2-7,-,TRBD1,TGTGCCAGCAGAATTGGGACAGTAAGCTCCTACGAGCAGTACTTC,CASRIGTVSSYEQYF
TRBV7-9,16,TRBJ2-3,few,-,TGTGCCAGCAGCCCACTAGTTAGGGCCCCGGCAGATACGCAGTATTTT,CASSPLVRAPADTQYF
TRBV5-1,13,TRBJ2-1,-,-,TGCGCCAGCAGCTTGGTTCGAAGAGGTGAGCAGTTCTTC,CASSLVRRGEQFF
TRBV7-9,15,TRBJ1-4,-,TRBD1,TGTGCCAGCAGCTTAGGGGGACAGGGAAATGAAAAACTGTTTTTT,CASSLGGQGNEKLFF
TRBV5-1,16,TRBJ2-5,-,TRBD1,TGCGCCAGCAGCCCCTGGACAGGATTGGGGCAAGAGACCCAGTACTTC,CASSPWTGLGQETQYF
TRBV6-5,13,TRBJ2-7,-,-,TGTGCCAGCTCACCGGTCGGTCCCTACGAGCAGTACTTC,CASSPVGPYEQYF
TRBV5-1,14,TRBJ1-1,-,-,TGCGCCAGCAGCCCCCTGCCAGGGGACACTGAAGCTTTCTTT,CASSPLPGDTEAFF
TRBV4-1,16,TRBJ2-3,-,TRBD1,TGCGCCAGCAGCCAAGAGACAGGGCGGCGGGCAGATACGCAGTATTTT,CASSQETGRRADTQYF
TRBV7-9,14,TRBJ1-1,-,TRBD1,TGTGCCAGCAGTTTGAGGGACAGTACTCCTGAAGCTTTCTTT,CASSLRDSTPEAFF
TRBV4-1,13,TRBJ2-1,-,-,TGCGCCAGCAGCCAAGCCGCCTACAATGAGCAGTTCTTC,CASSQAAYNEQFF
TRBV11-3,15,TRBJ2-1,-,TRBD2,TGTGCCAGCAGCCCTGCGGGGGGCTCCTACAATGAGCAGTTCTTC,CASSPAGGSYNEQFF
TRBV6-5,16,TRBJ2-5,-,TRBD2,TGTGCCAGCAGTTACTCCCGGGGGGGCTACCAAGAGACCCAGTACTTC,CASSYSRGGYQETQYF
TRBV6-6,14,TRBJ2-7,-,TRBD2,TGTGCCAGCACCCCCAGGACTAGGAAGTACGAGCAGTACTTC,CASTPRTRKYEQYF
TRBV19,17,TRBJ1-4,-,-,TGTGCCAGTAGTATCGGCAGGGGATTGGCAACTAATGAAAAACTGTTTTTT,CASSIGRGLATNEKLFF
TRBV29-1,13,TRBJ2-2,-,-,TGCAGCGTTGACAGCGGGTTCACCGGGGAGCTGTTTTTT,CSVDSGFTGELFF
TRBV11-3,13,TRBJ1-5,-,TRBD1,TGTGCCAGCGCAGGGGGCCAAAATCAGCCCCAGCATTTT,CASAGGQNQPQHF
TRBV9,14,TRBJ2-1,-,-,TGTGCCAGCAGCGTTCAAGCGGTGGACAATGAGCAGTTCTTC,CASSVQAVDNEQFF
TRBV12-5,16,TRBJ1-5,-,-,TGTGCTAGTGGTTCGGGGGAGCGGGGTAGCAATCAGCCCCAGCATTTT,CASGSGERGSNQPQHF
TRBV30,14,TRBJ1-4,few,-,TGTGCCTGGAGTGCCGTGACCAGGGGTGAAAAACTGTTTTTT,CAWSAVTRGEKLFF
TRBV4-1,14,TRBJ1-6,few,-,TGCGCCAGCAGCCAAGATGAGAGGGATTCACCCCTCCACTTT,CASSQDERDSPLHF
TRBV4-3,14,TRBJ1-1,few,-,TGCGCCAGCAGCCAAGAAACAGGGAACACTGAAGCTTTCTTT,CASSQETGNTEAFF
TRBV9,15,TRBJ2-3,once,TRBD1,TGTGCCAGCAGCGTGGTGGGACAGGGCACAGATACGCAGTATTTT,CASSVVGQGTDTQYF